These T cell receptor beta chains were read from a single sample in a study of blood T cell repertoires in COVID-19. The assay was immunoSEQ multiplex PCR, and TCRdb's table has in-frame clones only and misses some. The table has 250,000 to 300,000 clones, over 75% seen once. Sequencing was performed on PBMCs or T cells enriched from blood (not recorded which). The receptors stem from a woman younger than 45 who had recovered from COVID-19. CDR3s include the opening cysteine and the closing phenylalanine or tryptophan. Fields, in order: D gene, J gene, V gene, CDR3 protein. The D gene is left open where the match is weak.

>TRBD2|TRBJ2-3|TRBV30
CAWTGGSTDTQYF
>.|TRBJ2-5|TRBV4-3
CASSQQIVSLETQYF
>.|TRBJ1-4|TRBV19
CASSHLTGNEKLFF
>.|TRBJ1-1|TRBV14
CASRWGGGTEAFF
>.|TRBJ2-7|TRBV27
CASSGHGPSYEQYF
>TRBD2|TRBJ2-2|TRBV7-8
CASSLRTSGNVVGELFF
>.|TRBJ2-2|TRBV2
CASSGQELRPGELFF
>TRBD2|TRBJ2-7|TRBV5-4
CASSPPGGLFYEQYF
>.|TRBJ1-5|TRBV12-3/TRBV12-4
CASSRGRPQHF
>.|TRBJ2-7|TRBV11-3
CASPGQLSSYEQYF
>TRBD2|TRBJ2-1|TRBV29-1
CSVEGGAAKRGRYNEQFF
>.|TRBJ2-2|TRBV28
CASSLRLTNTGELFF
>.|TRBJ1-1|TRBV4-1
CASSLSLNTEAFF